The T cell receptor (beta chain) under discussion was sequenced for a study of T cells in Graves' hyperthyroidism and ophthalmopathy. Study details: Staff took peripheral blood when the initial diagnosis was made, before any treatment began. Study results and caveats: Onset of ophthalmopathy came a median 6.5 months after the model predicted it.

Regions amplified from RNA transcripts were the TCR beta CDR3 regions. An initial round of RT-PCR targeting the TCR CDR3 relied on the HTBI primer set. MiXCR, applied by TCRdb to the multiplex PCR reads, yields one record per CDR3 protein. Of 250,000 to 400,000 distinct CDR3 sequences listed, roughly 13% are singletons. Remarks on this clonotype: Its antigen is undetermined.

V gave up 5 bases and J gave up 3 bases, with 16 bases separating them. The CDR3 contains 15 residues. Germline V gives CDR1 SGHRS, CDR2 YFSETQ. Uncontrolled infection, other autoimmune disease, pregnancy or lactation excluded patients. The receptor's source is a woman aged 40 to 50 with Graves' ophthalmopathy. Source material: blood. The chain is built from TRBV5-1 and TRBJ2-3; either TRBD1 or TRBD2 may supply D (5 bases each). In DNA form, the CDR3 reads TGCGCCAGCAGTTACGGGGCAACCCGTACAGATACGCAGTATTTT. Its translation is CASSYGATRTDTQYF. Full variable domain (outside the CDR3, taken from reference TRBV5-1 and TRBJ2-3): KAGVTQTPRYLIKTRGQQVTLSCSPISGHRSVSWYQQTPGQGLQFLFEYFSETQRNKGNFPGRFSGRQFSNSRSEMNVSTLELGDSALYLCASSYGATRTDTQYFGPGTRLTVL.